The 10 T cell receptor beta chains presented below share a single source sample, sequenced in a study of human T cells and chemical hapten exposure. One entry per CDR3 protein, called by TCRdb with MiXCR from the RACE reads. This sample yields 180,000 or so distinct CDR3 sequences, of which 20% to 25% are seen a single time; about 7% belongs to the top ten. As to time point: patch test 1, 2 weeks after DPC sensitization. This sample's treatment: therapeutic diphenylcyclopropenone sensitization with weekly scalp DPC. Specimen: whole blood, collected in connection with sensitization to the hapten diphenylcyclopropenone (DPC). All receptors come from a woman aged 45-65 years with alopecia areata. Some clones in this sample may be carry-over from other donors' samples.

V is TRBV10-3 and J is TRBJ2-1; possibly TRBD2 for D (6 bases). Between the trimmed V and J ends, which lost 3 bases and 1 base, there was a span of 7 bases. The V gene's germline CDR1 is ENHRY and CDR2 SYGVKD. The CDR3 runs 14 residues. CDR3 DNA: TGTGCCATCAGTGATAGCGGTTCCTACAATGAGCAGTTCTTC. Its translation is CAISDSGSYNEQFF.

V usage is TRBV9 and J usage is TRBJ2-3; D possibly corresponds to TRBD2 (6 bases). The CDR3 covers 15 residues. With 4 bases removed from V and 2 bases from J, the gap between germline ends came to 14 bases. CDR1 and CDR2 from the germline V gene are SGDLS and YYNGEE. CDR3 sequence (DNA): TGTGCCAGCAGCCTACAGGCGGGGTCCACAGATACGCAGTATTTT. As protein: CASSLQAGSTDTQYF.

The V gene is TRBV4-2, the J gene TRBJ1-2; D perhaps matches TRBD1 (5 bases). The CDR3 has 16 amino acids. Germline V CDR1 and CDR2: LGHNA, YNFKEQ. The V and J ends lost 5 bases and 3 bases respectively, with 19 bases between them. CDR3 region: CASSENFGHPDYGYTF. As DNA, the CDR3 is TGTGCCAGCAGCGAAAATTTCGGACACCCAGACTATGGCTACACCTTC.

This chain uses TRBV20-1 with TRBJ2-5; D possibly corresponds to TRBD1 (6 bases). V lost 6 bases and J 4 bases, leaving 18 bases between the germline ends. The CDR3 is made up of 14 amino acids. Germline CDR1 DFQATT, CDR2 SNEGSKA (reference sequence). CDR3 DNA sequence: TGCAGTGCCATCCCTTATAGCAGGGGAGAGACCCAGTACTTC. Protein: CSAIPYSRGETQYF.

The V call is TRBV5-6, the J call TRBJ1-1, with D maybe TRBD1 (5 bases). Germline CDR1 reads SGHDT; CDR2 reads YYEEEE. Trimming pared 4 bases from V and 4 bases from J, leaving 14 bases between. The CDR3 has 14 residues. CDR3 in amino acids: CASSRGGRGTEAFF. The CDR3 DNA sequence: TGTGCCAGCAGCCGCGGGGGTCGGGGCACTGAAGCTTTCTTT.

The chain carries TRBV5-1 and TRBJ2-7; no definite D call. This CDR3 is 12 amino acids long. V lost 4 bases, J lost 5 bases, and 10 bases lay in between. In germline, CDR1 is SGHRS, CDR2 YFSETQ. The DNA for the CDR3 is TGCGCCAGCAGCCCCCCTAATAACGAGCAGTACTTC. This sequence encodes CASSPPNNEQYF.

The V gene is TRBV7-9, the J gene TRBJ2-7; possibly TRBD1 for D (6 bases). V was shortened by 3 bases and J by 1 base, with 10 bases between the two germline ends. Germline lookup yields CDR1 SEHNR and CDR2 FQNEAQ (reference sequence). This CDR3 has 14 residues. The CDR3 sequence is CASSFWDNSYEQYF. CDR3 bases: TGTGCCAGCAGCTTTTGGGACAATTCCTACGAGCAGTACTTC.

This clonotype has only a few counts. The CDR3 spells CSVGGAGRVNTEAFF. CDR3 bases: TGCAGCGTTGGAGGGGCAGGGAGGGTTAACACTGAAGCTTTCTTT. The V gene is TRBV29-1, the J gene TRBJ1-1, with D maybe TRBD1 (5 bases). The CDR3 length is 15 residues. The V gene's germline CDR1 is SQVTM and CDR2 ANQGSEA. Between the trimmed V and J ends, which lost 4 bases and 2 bases, there was a span of 17 bases.

A word on this clonotype: A single base separates this from a much larger clone, so it may be a read error. J is TRBJ2-3 and V is TRBV15; TRBD1 matches 8 bases. The CDR3 length is 14 residues. Germline V gives CDR1 LNHNV, CDR2 YYDKDF (reference sequence). CDR3 in amino acids: CVTSGGTGTDTQYF. In DNA form, the CDR3 reads TGTGTCACCAGCGGAGGGACAGGAACAGATACGCAGTATTTT.

To note about this clonotype: One end of the junction does not line up with germline, which may come from a read error. The V and J genes are TRBV4-1 and TRBJ2-3; TRBD2 agrees at 11 bases. Germline CDR1 and CDR2: MGHRA and YSYEKL. The CDR3 sequence is 19 residues long. The CDR3: CASSQDLAGGPGLTETQYF. For the CDR3, the DNA is TGCGCCAGCAGCCAAGATCTAGCGGGAGGCCCAGGGTTGACAGAAACGCAGTATTTT.